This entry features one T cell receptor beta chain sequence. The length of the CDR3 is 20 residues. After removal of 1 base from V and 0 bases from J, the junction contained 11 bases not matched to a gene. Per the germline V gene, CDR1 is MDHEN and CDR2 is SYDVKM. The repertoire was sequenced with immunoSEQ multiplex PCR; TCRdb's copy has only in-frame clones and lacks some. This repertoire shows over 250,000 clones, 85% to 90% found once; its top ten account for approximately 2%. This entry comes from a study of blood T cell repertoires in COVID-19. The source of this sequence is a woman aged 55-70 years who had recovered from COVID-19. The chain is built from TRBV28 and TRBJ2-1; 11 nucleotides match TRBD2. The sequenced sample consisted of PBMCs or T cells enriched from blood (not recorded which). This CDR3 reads CASSLSLGLAGGPSYNEQFF. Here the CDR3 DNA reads TGTGCCAGCAGTTTATCTTTAGGTCTAGCGGGAGGCCCCTCCTACAATGAGCAGTTCTTC.